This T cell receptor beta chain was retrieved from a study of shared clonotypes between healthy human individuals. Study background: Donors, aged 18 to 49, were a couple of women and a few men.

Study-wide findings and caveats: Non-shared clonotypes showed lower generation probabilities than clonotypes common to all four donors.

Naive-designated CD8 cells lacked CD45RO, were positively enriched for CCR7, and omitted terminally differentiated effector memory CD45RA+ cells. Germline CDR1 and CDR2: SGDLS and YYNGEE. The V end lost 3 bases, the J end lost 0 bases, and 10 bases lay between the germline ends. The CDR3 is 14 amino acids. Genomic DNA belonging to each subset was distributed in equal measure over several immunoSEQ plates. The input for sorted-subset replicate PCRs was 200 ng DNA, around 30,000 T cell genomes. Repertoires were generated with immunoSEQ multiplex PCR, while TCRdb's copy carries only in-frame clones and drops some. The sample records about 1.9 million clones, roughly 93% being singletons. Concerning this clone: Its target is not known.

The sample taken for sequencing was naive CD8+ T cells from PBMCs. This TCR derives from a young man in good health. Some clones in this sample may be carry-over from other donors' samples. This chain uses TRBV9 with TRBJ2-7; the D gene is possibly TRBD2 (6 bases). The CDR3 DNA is TGTGCCAGCAGCGGCGGGGTATCCTCCTACGAGCAGTACTTC. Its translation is CASSGGVSSYEQYF.